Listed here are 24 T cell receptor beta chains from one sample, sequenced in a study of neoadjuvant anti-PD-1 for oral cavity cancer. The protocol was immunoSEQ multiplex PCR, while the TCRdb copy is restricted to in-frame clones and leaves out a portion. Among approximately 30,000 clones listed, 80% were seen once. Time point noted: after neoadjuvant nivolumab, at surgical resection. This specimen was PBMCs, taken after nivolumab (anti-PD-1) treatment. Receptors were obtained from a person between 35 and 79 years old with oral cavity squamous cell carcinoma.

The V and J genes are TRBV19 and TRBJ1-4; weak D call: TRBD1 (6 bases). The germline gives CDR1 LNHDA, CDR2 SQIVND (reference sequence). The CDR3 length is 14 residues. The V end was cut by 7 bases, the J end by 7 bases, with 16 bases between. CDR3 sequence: CASNRQAGSEKLFF. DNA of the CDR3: TGTGCCAGTAACAGACAGGCGGGAAGTGAAAAACTGTTTTTT.

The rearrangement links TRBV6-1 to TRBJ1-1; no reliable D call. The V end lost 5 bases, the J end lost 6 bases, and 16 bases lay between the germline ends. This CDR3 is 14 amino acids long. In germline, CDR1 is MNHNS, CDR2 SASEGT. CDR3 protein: CASSQGFPWAEAFF. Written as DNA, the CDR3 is TGTGCCAGCAGTCAAGGGTTTCCATGGGCTGAAGCTTTCTTT.

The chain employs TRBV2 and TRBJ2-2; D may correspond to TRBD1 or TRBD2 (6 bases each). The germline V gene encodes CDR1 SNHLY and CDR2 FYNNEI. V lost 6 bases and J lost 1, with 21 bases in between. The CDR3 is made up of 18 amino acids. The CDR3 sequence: CASSPTAPGARNTGELFF. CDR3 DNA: TGTGCCAGCAGCCCTACAGCCCCGGGGGCGAGGAACACCGGGGAGCTGTTTTTT.

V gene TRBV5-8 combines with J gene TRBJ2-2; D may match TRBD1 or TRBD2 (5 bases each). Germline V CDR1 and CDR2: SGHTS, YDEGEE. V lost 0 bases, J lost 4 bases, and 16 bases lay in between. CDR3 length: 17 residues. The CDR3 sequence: CASSLDSGRRVTGELFF. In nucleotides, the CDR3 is TGTGCCAGCAGCTTGGATTCGGGACGCAGAGTCACCGGGGAGCTGTTTTTT.

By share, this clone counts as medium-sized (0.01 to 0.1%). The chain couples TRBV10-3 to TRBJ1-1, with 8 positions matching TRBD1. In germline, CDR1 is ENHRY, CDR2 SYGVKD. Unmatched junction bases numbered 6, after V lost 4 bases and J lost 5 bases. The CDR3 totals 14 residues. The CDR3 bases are TGTGCCATCAGTGGGGCAGGGGGCAGGACTGAAGCTTTCTTT. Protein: CAISGAGGRTEAFF.

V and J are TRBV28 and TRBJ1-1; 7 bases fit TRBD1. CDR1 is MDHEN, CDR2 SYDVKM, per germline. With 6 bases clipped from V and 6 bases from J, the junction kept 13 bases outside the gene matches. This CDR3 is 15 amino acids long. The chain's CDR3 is CASRVYGQARAEAFF. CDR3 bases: TGTGCCAGCAGAGTCTACGGACAGGCCAGGGCTGAAGCTTTCTTT.

CDR3 residues: CSVTGTGTKETQYF. The CDR3 region has the DNA TGCAGCGTGACCGGGACAGGGACGAAAGAGACCCAGTACTTC. This rearrangement joins TRBV29-1 to TRBJ2-5, with 9 bases fitting TRBD1. V was clipped by 6 bases and J by 3 bases; unmatched bases: 8. Germline lookup yields CDR1 SQVTM and CDR2 ANQGSEA. This CDR3 region has 14 residues. Complete variable domain (other parts from reference TRBV29-1 and TRBJ2-5): SAVISQKPSRDICQRGTSLTIQCQVDSQVTMMFWYRQQPGQSLTLIATANQGSEATYESGFVIDKFPISRPNLTFSTLTVSNMSPEDSSIYLCSVTGTGTKETQYFGPGTRLLVL.

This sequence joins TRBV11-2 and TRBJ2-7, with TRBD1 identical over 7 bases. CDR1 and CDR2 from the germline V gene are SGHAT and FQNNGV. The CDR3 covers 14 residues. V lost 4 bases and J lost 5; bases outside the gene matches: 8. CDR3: CASSSTGPSNEQYF. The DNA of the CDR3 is TGTGCCAGCAGCTCGACAGGGCCTTCCAACGAGCAGTACTTC.

The CDR3 sequence: CASSPGLAGQSSYNEQFF. The CDR3 bases are TGTGCCAGCAGTCCTGGACTAGCGGGGCAAAGCTCCTACAATGAGCAGTTCTTC. The chain has TRBV27 and TRBJ2-1, with 12 bases that match TRBD2. Trimming took 5 bases from V and 0 from J; bases not matched to a gene: 8. CDR1 and CDR2 (germline): MNHEY, SMNVEV (reference sequence). CDR3 length: 18 residues.

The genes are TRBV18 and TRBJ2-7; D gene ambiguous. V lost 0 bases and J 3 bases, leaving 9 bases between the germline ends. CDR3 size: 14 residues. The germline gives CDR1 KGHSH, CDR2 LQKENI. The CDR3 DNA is TGTGCCAGCTCACCACCCGGCCACAACTACGAGCAGTACTTC. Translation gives CASSPPGHNYEQYF.

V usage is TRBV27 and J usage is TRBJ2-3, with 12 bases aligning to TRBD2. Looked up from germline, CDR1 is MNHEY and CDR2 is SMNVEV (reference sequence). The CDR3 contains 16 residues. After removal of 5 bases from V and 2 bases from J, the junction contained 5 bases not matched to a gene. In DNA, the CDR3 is TGTGCCAGCAGTACGACTAGCGGGGGCCTCACAGATACGCAGTATTTT. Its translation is CASSTTSGGLTDTQYF.

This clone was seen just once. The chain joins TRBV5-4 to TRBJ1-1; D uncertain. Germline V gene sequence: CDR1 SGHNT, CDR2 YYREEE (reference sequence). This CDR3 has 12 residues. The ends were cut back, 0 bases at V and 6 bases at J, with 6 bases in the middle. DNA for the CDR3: TGTGCCAGCAGCTTGGGAGGGCCTGAAGCTTTCTTT. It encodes CASSLGGPEAFF.

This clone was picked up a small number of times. Written as DNA, the CDR3 is TGTGCCAGCAGCTCAGAGGGTTTAAACACTGAAGCTTTCTTT. This gives the protein CASSSEGLNTEAFF. V usage is TRBV7-2 and J usage is TRBJ1-1; D gene ambiguous. Germline assignment: CDR1 SGHTA and CDR2 FQGNSA. V lost 4 bases and J lost 2, with 11 bases in between. The CDR3 loop spans 14 amino acids.

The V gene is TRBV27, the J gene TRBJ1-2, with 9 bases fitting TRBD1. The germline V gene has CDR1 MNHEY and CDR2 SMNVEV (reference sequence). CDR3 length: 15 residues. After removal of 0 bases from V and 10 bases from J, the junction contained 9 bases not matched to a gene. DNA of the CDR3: TGTGCCAGCAGTTTATCGCGAAGCGGGGACAGGGCCTACACCTTC. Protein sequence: CASSLSRSGDRAYTF.

For the CDR3, the DNA is TGCGCCAGCAGCTGGGGGACAGATGGTTATGGCTACACCTTC. Its translation: CASSWGTDGYGYTF. This chain links TRBV5-1 with TRBJ1-2, with TRBD1 matching 7 bases. Looked up from germline, CDR1 is SGHRS and CDR2 is YFSETQ. V lost 3 bases and J lost 5; bases outside the gene matches: 7. The CDR3 runs to 14 residues.

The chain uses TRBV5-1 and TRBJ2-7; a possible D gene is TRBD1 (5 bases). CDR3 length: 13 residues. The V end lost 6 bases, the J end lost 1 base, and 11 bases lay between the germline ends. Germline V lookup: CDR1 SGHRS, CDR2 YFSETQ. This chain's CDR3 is CASKGPPSYEQYF. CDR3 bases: TGCGCCAGCAAGGGGCCCCCGTCCTACGAGCAGTACTTC.

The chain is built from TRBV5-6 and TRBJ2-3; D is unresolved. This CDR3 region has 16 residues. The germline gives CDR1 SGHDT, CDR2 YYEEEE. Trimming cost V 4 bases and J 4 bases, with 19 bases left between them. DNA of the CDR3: TGTGCCAGCAGCCGTTCGGGCCGGGTTTCTCCAGATACGCAGTATTTT. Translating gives CASSRSGRVSPDTQYF.

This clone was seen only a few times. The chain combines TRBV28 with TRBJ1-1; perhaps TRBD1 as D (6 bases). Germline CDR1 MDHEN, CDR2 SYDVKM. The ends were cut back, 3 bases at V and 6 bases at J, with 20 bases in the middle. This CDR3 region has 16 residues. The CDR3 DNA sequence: TGTGCCAGCAGTTTGAGGGGGAACTTAGGTTCCCCTGAAGCTTTCTTT. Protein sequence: CASSLRGNLGSPEAFF.

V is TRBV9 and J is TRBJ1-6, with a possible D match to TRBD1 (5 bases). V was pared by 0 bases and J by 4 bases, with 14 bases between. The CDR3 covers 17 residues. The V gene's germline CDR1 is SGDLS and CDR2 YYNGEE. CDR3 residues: CASSVEGTPQYNSPLHF. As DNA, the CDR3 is TGTGCCAGCAGCGTAGAGGGGACCCCGCAGTATAATTCACCCCTCCACTTT.

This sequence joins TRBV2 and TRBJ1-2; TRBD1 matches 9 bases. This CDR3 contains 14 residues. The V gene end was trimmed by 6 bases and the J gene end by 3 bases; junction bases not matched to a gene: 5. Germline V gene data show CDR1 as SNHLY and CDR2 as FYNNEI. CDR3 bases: TGTGCCAGCAGAACAGGGGGCGTCGACTATGGCTACACCTTC. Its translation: CASRTGGVDYGYTF.

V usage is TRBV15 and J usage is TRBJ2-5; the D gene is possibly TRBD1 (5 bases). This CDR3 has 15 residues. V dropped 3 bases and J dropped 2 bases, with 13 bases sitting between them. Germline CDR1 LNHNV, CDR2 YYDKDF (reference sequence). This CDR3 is CATSRLLQGQETQYF. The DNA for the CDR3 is TGTGCCACCAGCAGGTTACTTCAGGGTCAAGAGACCCAGTACTTC.

CDR3 in DNA: TGCGCCAGCAGCTTGGAGGGGGCAGGCATCAATGAGCAGTTCTTC. Translation gives CASSLEGAGINEQFF. This sequence joins TRBV5-1 and TRBJ2-1; 7 bases fit TRBD1. The V segment lost 0 bases and the J segment 6 bases; nucleotides outside the gene matches: 6. Germline V lookup: CDR1 SGHRS, CDR2 YFSETQ. The length of the CDR3 is 15 residues. Filled out from reference TRBV5-1 and TRBJ2-1, the complete variable domain reads KAGVTQTPRYLIKTRGQQVTLSCSPISGHRSVSWYQQTPGQGLQFLFEYFSETQRNKGNFPGRFSGRQFSNSRSEMNVSTLELGDSALYLCASSLEGAGINEQFFGPGTRLTVL.

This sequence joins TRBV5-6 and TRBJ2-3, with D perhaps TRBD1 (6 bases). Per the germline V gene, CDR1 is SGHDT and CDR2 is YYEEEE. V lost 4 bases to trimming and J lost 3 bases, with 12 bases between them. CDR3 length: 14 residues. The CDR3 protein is CASSPPGETDTQYF. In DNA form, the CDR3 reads TGTGCCAGCAGCCCTCCAGGGGAAACAGATACGCAGTATTTT.

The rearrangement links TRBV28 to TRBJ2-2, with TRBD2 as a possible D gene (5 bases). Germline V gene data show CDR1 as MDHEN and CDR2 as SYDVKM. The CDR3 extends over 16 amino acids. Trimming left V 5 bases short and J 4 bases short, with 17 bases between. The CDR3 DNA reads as TGTGCCAGCAGTAGCCTCGGGGTGATTGGCACCGGGGAGCTGTTTTTT. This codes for CASSSLGVIGTGELFF.